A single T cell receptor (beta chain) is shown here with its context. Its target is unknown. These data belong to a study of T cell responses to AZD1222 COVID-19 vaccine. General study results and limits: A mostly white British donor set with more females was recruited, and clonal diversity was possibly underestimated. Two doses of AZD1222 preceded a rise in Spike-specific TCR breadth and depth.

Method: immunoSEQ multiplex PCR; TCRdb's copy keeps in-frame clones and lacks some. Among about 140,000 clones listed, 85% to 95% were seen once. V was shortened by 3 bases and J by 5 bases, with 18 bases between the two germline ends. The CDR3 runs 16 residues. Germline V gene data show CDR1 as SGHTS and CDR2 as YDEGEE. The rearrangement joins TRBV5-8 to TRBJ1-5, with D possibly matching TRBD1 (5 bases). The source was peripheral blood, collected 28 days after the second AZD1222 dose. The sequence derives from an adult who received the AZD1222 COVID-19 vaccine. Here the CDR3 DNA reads TGTGCCAGCAGCTCCATTTTCCGGGACCAAGATCAGCCCCAGCATTTT. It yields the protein CASSSIFRDQDQPQHF.